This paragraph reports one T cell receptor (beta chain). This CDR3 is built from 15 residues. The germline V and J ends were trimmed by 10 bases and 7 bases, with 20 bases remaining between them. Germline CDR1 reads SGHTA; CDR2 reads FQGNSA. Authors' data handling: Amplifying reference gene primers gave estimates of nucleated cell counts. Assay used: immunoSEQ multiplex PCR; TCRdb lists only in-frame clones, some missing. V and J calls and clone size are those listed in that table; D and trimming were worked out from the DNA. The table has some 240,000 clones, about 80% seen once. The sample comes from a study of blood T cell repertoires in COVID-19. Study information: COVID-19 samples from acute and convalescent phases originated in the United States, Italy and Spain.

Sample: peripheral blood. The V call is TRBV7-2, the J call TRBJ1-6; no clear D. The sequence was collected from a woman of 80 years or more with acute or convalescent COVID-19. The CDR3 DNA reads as TGTGCCACCTCCCAAACCCTAACCGGGAATTCACCCCTCCACTTT. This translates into CATSQTLTGNSPLHF.